The entry that follows covers one TCR beta chain sequence. This record belongs to a study of CD8+CD57+ T cells in acquired aplastic anemia. Profiling that covered TCR beta VDJ and CDR3 relied on genomic DNA as its template. TCRdb processed the reads anew with MiXCR; each CDR3 protein has one entry. The sample has 80,000 or so distinct CDR3 sequences, roughly two thirds seen once. Patients picked for sequencing had shown CD8+CD57+ cell expansion detected by flow cytometry. Patients, without exception, had severe acquired aplastic anemia. Blood sampling was performed on the patients, and none of them had received therapy by then. Germline CDR1 reads WNHNN; CDR2 reads SYGVQD (reference sequence). With V trimmed by 3 bases and J by 6 bases, 6 bases remained unmatched. The CDR3 runs to 14 residues.

The gene calls are TRBV10-1 and TRBJ2-5; 8 nucleotides agree with TRBD2. This clonotype was obtained from a human donor with aplastic anemia. Sequencing was carried out using sorted CD4+, CD8+, or CD8+CD57+ T cells (not recorded which) from PBMCs. CDR3 sequence (DNA): TGCGCCAGCAGTGACCCAGCGGGAGTCAAGACCCAGTACTTC. It encodes CASSDPAGVKTQYF.